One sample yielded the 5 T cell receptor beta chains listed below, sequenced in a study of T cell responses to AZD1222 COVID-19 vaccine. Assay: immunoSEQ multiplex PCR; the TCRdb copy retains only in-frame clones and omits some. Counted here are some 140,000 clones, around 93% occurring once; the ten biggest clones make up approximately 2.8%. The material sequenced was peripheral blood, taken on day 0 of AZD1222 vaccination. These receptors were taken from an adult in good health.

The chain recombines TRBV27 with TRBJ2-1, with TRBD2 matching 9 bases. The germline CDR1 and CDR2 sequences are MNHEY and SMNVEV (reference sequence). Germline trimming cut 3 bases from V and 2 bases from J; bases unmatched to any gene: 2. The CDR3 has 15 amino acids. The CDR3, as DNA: TGTGCCAGCAGTTTTAGCGGGGGACCCTACAATGAGCAGTTCTTC. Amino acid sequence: CASSFSGGPYNEQFF.

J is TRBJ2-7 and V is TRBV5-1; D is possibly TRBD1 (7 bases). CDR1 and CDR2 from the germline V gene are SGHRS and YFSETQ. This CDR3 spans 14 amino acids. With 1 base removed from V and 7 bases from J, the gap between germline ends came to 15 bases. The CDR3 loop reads CASSLFTGEVEQYF. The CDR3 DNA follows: TGCGCCAGCAGCTTGTTCACAGGGGAGGTAGAGCAGTACTTC.

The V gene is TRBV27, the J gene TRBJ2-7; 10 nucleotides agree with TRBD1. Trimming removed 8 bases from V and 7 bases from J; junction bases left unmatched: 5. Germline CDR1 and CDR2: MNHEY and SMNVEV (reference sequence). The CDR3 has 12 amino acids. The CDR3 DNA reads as TGTGCCAGCCGGGACAGGGGAAGAGAGCAGTACTTC. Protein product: CASRDRGREQYF.

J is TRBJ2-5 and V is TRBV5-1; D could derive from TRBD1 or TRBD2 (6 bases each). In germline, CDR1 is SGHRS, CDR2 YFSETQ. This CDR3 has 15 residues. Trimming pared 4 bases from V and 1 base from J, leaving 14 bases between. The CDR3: CASSRGADSQETQYF. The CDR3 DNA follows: TGCGCCAGCAGCAGGGGGGCGGACAGCCAAGAGACCCAGTACTTC.

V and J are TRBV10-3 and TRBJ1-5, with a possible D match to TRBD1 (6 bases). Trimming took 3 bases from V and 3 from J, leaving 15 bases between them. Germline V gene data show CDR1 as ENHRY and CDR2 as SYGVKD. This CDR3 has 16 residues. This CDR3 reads CAISEDRTADNQPQHF. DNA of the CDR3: TGTGCCATCAGTGAAGACAGGACGGCCGACAATCAGCCCCAGCATTTT.